This T cell receptor beta chain was captured in a study of low-dose radiotherapy and immunotherapy resistance in tumors. Study-level information: Every two weeks patients got nivolumab 240 mg flat dose, plus ipilimumab 1 mg/kg every six weeks, intravenously. A daily 300 mg dose of oral aspirin was taken by patients for four cycles from cycle 1 day 1.

Germline V gives CDR1 DFQATT, CDR2 SNEGSKA (reference sequence). Trimming stripped 3 bases from V and 7 bases from J, with 13 bases between. The CDR3 spans 13 residues. With TRAV- and TRBV-specific primers, first-strand cDNA was made, covering the alpha and beta chains. The PCR that amplified TCRs ran for approximately 20 cycles, relying on a constant-region primer and a V-primer adapter. Through in vitro transcription, the mRNA that had been isolated was amplified. TCRdb fed the reads into MiXCR, producing one record per CDR3 protein. The data show around 100,000 distinct CDR3 sequences, with less than 25% seen just once and approximately 4% held by the top ten. Time point described: after trial treatment. Treatment noted: LDRT plus nivolumab, ipilimumab, low-dose cyclophosphamide and aspirin (RACIN trial). The table lists this clonotype with many counts.

This sequence joins TRBV20-1 and TRBJ1-5, with a possible D match to TRBD1 (5 bases). The source is a male donor with prostate cancer. This sample comprised PBMCs, obtained after low-dose radiotherapy plus immunotherapy. Here the CDR3 reads CSASSGNEQPQHF. The CDR3 DNA reads TGCAGTGCTAGTTCAGGGAACGAACAGCCCCAGCATTTT.